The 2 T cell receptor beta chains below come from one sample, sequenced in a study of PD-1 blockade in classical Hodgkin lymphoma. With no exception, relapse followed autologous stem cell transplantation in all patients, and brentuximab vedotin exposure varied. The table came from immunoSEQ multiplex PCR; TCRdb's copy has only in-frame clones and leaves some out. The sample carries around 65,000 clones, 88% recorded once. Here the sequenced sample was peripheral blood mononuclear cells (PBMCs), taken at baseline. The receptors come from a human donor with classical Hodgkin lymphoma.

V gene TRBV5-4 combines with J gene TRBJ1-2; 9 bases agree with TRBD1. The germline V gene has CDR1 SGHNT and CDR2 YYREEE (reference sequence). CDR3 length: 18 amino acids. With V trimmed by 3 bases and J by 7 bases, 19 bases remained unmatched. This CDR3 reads CASSWGRTGASFSGGYTF. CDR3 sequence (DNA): TGTGCCAGCAGCTGGGGGAGGACAGGGGCCTCTTTCTCTGGTGGCTACACCTTC.

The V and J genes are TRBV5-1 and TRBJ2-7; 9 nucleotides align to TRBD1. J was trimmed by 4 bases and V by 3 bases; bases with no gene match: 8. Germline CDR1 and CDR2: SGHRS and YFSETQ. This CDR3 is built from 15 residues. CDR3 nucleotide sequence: TGCGCCAGCAGCTCTCCCGGGACAGGGCATTACGAGCAGTACTTC. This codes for CASSSPGTGHYEQYF.